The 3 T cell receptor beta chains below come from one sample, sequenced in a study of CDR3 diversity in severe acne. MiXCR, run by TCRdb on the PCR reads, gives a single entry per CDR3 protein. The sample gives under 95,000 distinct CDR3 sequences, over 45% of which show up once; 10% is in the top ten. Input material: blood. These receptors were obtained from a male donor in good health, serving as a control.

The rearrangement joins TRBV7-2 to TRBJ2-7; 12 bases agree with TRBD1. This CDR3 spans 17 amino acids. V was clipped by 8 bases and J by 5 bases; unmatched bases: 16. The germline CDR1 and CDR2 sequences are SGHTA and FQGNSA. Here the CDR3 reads CASGPGGQGAPRDEQYF. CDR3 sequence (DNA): TGTGCCAGCGGACCGGGGGGACAGGGGGCGCCTAGGGACGAGCAGTACTTC.

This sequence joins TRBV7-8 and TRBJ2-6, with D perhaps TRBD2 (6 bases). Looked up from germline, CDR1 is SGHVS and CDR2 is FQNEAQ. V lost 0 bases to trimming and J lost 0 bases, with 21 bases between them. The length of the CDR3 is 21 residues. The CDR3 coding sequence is TGTGCCAGCAGCTTAGCCCCGCCTGGTAGCGGACTTAACTCTGGGGCCAACGTCCTGACTTTC. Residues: CASSLAPPGSGLNSGANVLTF.

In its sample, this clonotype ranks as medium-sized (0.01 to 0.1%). DNA for the CDR3: TGTGCCAGCAGCTTTACACGGAACACTGAAGCTTTCTTT. This codes for CASSFTRNTEAFF. V and J are TRBV5-8 and TRBJ1-1; D call uncertain. Per the germline V gene, CDR1 is SGHTS and CDR2 is YDEGEE. Trimming left V 2 bases short and J 1 base short, with 6 bases between. The CDR3 spans 13 residues.